The 9 T cell receptor beta chains listed next were all sequenced from one sample in a study of cytomegalovirus exposure and HLA in healthy donors (dated by TCRdb to 2016 to 2017). The method was the immunoSEQ multiplex PCR assay. The multiplex PCR relied on a mix of 60 forward primers for TCR Vbeta segments and 13 reverse primers for TCR Jbeta segments. Here the immuneACCESS table is served through TCRdb, limited to in-frame sequences with V and J called. Missing clones are a known gap in these copies; in checked studies unresolved V genes cover under half, and the rest lacks a known reason. The sample table holds approximately 100,000 clones, of which approximately 70% were seen once. The ten largest clones add up to around 7.7% of the sample. Sequencing was done on a sample of PBMCs. Source of these receptors: a middle-aged man in good health and CMV-seronegative.

This clone was seen a handful of times. The genes are TRBV19 and TRBJ2-7; D not resolved. The CDR3 sequence is 13 residues long. Germline V gives CDR1 LNHDA, CDR2 SQIVND (reference sequence). The ends were cut back, 5 bases at V and 0 bases at J, with 8 bases in the middle. The CDR3 nucleotides are TGTGCCAGTAGTGCCGGGTCCTCCTACGAGCAGTACTTC. Its protein is CASSAGSSYEQYF.

The chain recombines TRBV5-1 with TRBJ2-3, with TRBD2 matching over 11 bases. CDR3 size: 15 residues. V trimming: 0 bases; J trimming: 7 bases; junction bases outside the gene matches: 4. CDR1 is SGHRS and CDR2 is YFSETQ in the germline V gene. CDR3 residues: CASSLGSGGANTQYF. The CDR3, as DNA: TGCGCCAGCAGCTTGGGTAGCGGGGGGGCGAATACGCAGTATTTT.

CDR3 nucleotide sequence: TGTGCCAGCAGCGTTGCGGGGGGGTATCACAATGAGCAGTTCTTC. Amino acid sequence: CASSVAGGYHNEQFF. The chain combines TRBV9 with TRBJ2-1; 9 bases map to TRBD2. After removal of 2 bases from V and 5 bases from J, the junction contained 5 bases not matched to a gene. Germline values: CDR1 SGDLS, CDR2 YYNGEE. The CDR3 is made up of 15 amino acids.

The V and J genes are TRBV7-8 and TRBJ1-3; weak D call: TRBD1 (6 bases). Germline CDR1 is SGHVS and CDR2 is FQNEAQ. The length of the CDR3 is 15 residues. V was clipped by 5 bases and J by 0 bases, with 11 bases between them. The CDR3 coding sequence is TGTGCCAGCAGCCACGGACAGCTCTCTGGAAACACCATATATTTT. Translation: CASSHGQLSGNTIYF.

The V and J genes are TRBV5-1 and TRBJ1-1; TRBD1 matches at 8 bases. Losses at the gene ends were 4 bases for V and 1 base for J; bases not matched to a gene: 3. Germline V CDR1 and CDR2: SGHRS, YFSETQ. The CDR3 totals 14 residues. CDR3 sequence: CASSDGQGNTEAFF. CDR3 nucleotide sequence: TGCGCCAGCAGCGACGGACAGGGGAACACTGAAGCTTTCTTT.

This clone showed up just once. The CDR3 loop reads CSVLSRDSPVRKLFF. In DNA form, the CDR3 reads TGCAGCGTCCTAAGCCGGGACAGCCCAGTTAGGAAACTGTTTTTT. This chain joins TRBV29-1 and TRBJ1-4; 7 bases align to TRBD1. After removal of 6 bases from V and 11 bases from J, the junction contained 18 bases not matched to a gene. CDR1 is SQVTM, CDR2 ANQGSEA, per germline. The CDR3 consists of 15 residues. Complete variable domain (other parts from reference TRBV29-1 and TRBJ1-4): SAVISQKPSRDICQRGTSLTIQCQVDSQVTMMFWYRQQPGQSLTLIATANQGSEATYESGFVIDKFPISRPNLTFSTLTVSNMSPEDSSIYLCSVLSRDSPVRKLFFGSGTQLSVL.

The rearrangement links TRBV18 to TRBJ1-6; D perhaps matches TRBD1 (5 bases). CDR3 length equals 15 residues. Germline loops: CDR1 KGHSH, CDR2 LQKENI. V gave up 1 base and J gave up 7 bases, with 11 bases separating them. In DNA form, the CDR3 reads TGTGCCAGCTCACCACTGCAGGGAAAAAATTCACCCCTCCACTTT. It yields the protein CASSPLQGKNSPLHF. The whole variable domain, remainder taken from reference TRBV18 and TRBJ1-6, is NAGVMQNPRHLVRRRGQEARLRCSPMKGHSHVYWYRQLPEEGLKFMVYLQKENIIDESGMPKERFSAEFPKEGPSILRIQQVVRGDSAAYFCASSPLQGKNSPLHFGNGTRLTVT.

Comment on this clone: Other nucleotide sequences in the sample specify the same CDR3. The V and J genes are TRBV4-3 and TRBJ2-6, with D possibly being TRBD2 (6 bases). The CDR3 is made up of 16 amino acids. Trimming took off 0 bases at V and 3 bases at J, with 9 bases between the two ends. Germline CDR1 and CDR2: LGHNA and YSLEER. This CDR3 is CASSQESGSGANVLTF. The CDR3 DNA reads as TGCGCCAGCAGCCAAGAGTCCGGGAGTGGGGCCAACGTCCTGACTTTC.

The CDR3 protein is CASSLGLWGEPLHF. DNA of the CDR3: TGTGCCAGCAGCTTAGGGCTTTGGGGGGAACCCCTCCACTTT. The chain joins TRBV11-2 to TRBJ1-6, with D maybe TRBD1 (5 bases). There are 14 residues in the CDR3. Germline CDR1 reads SGHAT; CDR2 reads FQNNGV. V was trimmed by 1 base and J by 12 bases, leaving 13 bases between them.